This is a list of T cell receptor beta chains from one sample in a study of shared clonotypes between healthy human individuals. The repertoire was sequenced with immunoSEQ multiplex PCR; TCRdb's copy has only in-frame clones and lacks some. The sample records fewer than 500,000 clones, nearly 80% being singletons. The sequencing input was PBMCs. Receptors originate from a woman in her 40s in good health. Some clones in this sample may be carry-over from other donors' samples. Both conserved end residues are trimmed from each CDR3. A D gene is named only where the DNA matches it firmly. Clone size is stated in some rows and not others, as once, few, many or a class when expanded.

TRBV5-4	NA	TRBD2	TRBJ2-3	ASSGTSGGTDTQY
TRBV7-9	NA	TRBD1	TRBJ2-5	ASSLGLGQGH
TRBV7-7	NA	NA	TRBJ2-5	ASSHLGTEETQY
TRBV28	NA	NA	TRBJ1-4	ASSLRREGKLF
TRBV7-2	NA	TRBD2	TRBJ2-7	ASSLAGLSYEQY
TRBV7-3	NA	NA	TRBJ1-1	ASSPHAGLGNTEAF
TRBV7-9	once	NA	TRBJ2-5	ASSPLVGQETQY
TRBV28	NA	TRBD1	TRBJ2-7	ASRGTGVSYEQY
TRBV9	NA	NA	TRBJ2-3	ASSPGLSSGSDTQY
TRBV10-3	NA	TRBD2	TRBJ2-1	AISESLAGEGDEQF
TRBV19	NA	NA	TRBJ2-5	ASSHGGETQY
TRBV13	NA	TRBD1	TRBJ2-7	ASSWRQGNSYEQY
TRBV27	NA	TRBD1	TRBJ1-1	ASTLTGAERTEAF
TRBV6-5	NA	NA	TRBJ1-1	ASSYLGPLAEAF
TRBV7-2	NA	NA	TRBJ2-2	ASILAPNTGELF
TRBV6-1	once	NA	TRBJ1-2	ASSEAASYGYT
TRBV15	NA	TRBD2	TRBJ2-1	ATSLAGGRYNEQF
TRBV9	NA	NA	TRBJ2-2	ASSPVSNTGELF
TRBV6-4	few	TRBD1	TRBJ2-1	ASSDQDRNEQF
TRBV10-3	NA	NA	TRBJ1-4	AISEGRSEKLF
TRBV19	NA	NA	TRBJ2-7	ASSIAPGREQY
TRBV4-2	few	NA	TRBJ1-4	ASSLISNEKLF
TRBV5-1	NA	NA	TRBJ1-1	ASSSEVPGRTEAF
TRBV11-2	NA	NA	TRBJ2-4	ASSPTGAKNIQY
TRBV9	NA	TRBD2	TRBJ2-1	ASSAWGRGDNEQF
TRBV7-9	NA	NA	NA	ASSFPGAGATYEQY
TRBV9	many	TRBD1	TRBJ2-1	ASSVGTGSGNEQF
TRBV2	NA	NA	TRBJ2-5	ASSGYPRETQY
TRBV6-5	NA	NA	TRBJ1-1	ASSPGQSTEAF
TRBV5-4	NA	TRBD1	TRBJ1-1	ASSQTTGGRTEAF
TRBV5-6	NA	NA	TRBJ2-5	ASSTGPRGKETQY
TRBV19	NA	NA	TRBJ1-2	ASSIGGQPTLYGYT
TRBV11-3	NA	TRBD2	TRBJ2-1	ASSVGRGNNEQF
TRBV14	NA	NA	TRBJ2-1	ASSHPLAPRNPNEVSF
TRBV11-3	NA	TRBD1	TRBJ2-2	ASIKNGDRDTGELF
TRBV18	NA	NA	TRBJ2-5	ASSLDLGETQY
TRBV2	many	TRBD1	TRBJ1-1	ASIEQGQSNTEAF
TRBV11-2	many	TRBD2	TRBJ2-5	ASSLGSSGRASETQY
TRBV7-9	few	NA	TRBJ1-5	ASSFGSIQPQH
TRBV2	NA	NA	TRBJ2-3	ASRAGNTADTQY
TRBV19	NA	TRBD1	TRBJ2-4	ATVGGDRKNIQY
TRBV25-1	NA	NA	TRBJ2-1	ASSTRGSSTYNEQF
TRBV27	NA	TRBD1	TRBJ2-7	ASADPGDRGRIEQY
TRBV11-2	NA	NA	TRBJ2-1	ASSLDRVGISEQF